The clone carrying this T cell receptor beta chain has a handful of counts. Its antigen is not identified. This sample was taken from a study of shared clonotypes between healthy human individuals. Notes on the study in general: The naive CD4 repertoires of several donors were compared, and around 5.1% of clonotypes were shared. Tissues were not sampled, only blood, and their repertoires likely differ. Naive subsets, compared against memory subsets, generally had larger estimated richness values.

The trim removed 4 bases at V and 9 bases at J, leaving 3 bases unmatched. In germline, CDR1 is ENHRY, CDR2 SYGVKD. The CDR3 totals 13 residues. Assay runs were performed at deep level. Assay: immunoSEQ multiplex PCR; the TCRdb copy retains only in-frame clones and omits some. The sample shows some 200,000 clones, approximately 62% of them seen only once. Specimen: memory CD4+ T cells sorted from blood. Subset specified: CD45RA-negative fraction. This chain connects TRBV10-3 to TRBJ2-2, with 9 bases that match TRBD1. The origin of this receptor is a man under 40 in good health. CDR3 bases: TGTGCCATCAGTGCAACAGGGGGCAGGGAGCTGTTTTTT. Protein sequence: CAISATGGRELFF.